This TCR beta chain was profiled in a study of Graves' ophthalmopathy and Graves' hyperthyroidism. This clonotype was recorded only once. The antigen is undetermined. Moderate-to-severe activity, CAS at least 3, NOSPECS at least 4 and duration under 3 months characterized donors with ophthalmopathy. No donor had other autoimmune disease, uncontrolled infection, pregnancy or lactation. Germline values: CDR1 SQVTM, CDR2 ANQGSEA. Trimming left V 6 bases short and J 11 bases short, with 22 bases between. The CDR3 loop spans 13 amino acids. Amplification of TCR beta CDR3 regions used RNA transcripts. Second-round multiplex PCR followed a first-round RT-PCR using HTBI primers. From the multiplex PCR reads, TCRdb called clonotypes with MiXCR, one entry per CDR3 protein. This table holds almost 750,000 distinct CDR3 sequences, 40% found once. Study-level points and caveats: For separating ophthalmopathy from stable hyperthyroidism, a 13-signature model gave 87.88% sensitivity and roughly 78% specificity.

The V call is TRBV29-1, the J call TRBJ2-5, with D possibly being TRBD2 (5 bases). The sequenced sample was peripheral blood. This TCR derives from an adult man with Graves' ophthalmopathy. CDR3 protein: CSVTGRDYYEQYF. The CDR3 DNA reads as TGCAGCGTGACCGGACGAGACTATTATGAGCAGTACTTC. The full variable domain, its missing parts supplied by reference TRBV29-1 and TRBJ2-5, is SAVISQKPSRDICQRGTSLTIQCQVDSQVTMMFWYRQQPGQSLTLIATANQGSEATYESGFVIDKFPISRPNLTFSTLTVSNMSPEDSSIYLCSVTGRDYYEQYFGPGTRLLVL.